This TCR beta chain was sequenced in a study of blood T cell repertoires in COVID-19. Study background: The United States, Italy and Spain were the sources of the acute and convalescent COVID-19 samples. Sample material is recorded as cDNA or gDNA derived from T cells, B-cell-depleted T cells, or PBMCs.

V trimming: 5 bases; J trimming: 4 bases; junction bases outside the gene matches: 11. Germline V gene sequence: CDR1 SGHDT, CDR2 YYEEEE. CDR3 size: 16 residues. The table came from immunoSEQ multiplex PCR; TCRdb's copy has only in-frame clones and leaves some out. The sample holds some 150,000 clones, 80% to 90% seen once. The TCR sequence derives from a man aged 65-85 years with acute or convalescent COVID-19. The rearrangement uses TRBV5-6 and TRBJ2-1; the match to TRBD1 covers 8 bases. Sequencing was carried out using peripheral blood. CDR3 in DNA: TGTGCCAGCAGATCTTACCCGGGACAGGTTTACAATGAGCAGTTCTTC. Its protein product is CASRSYPGQVYNEQFF.